This TCR beta chain was sequenced during a study of Tregs in tolerant kidney transplant recipients. Turning to the study itself: Related graft donors supplied nonmyeloablative bone marrow transplants, and mixed chimerism was transient.

Libraries were prepared by immunoSEQ multiplex PCR; TCRdb keeps only in-frame clonotypes and omits some of them. This sample has some 66,000 clones, with roughly 92% found just once. Study results and limitations: Biological reproducibility was not directly addressed in this study. Few patients were studied, so findings need validation in larger groups.

A word on this clone: No antigen is known for it.

The germline V gene has CDR1 MNHNY and CDR2 SVGAGI (reference sequence). The CDR3 length is 15 residues. Trimming removed 0 bases at V and 6 bases at J, with 11 bases between. The specimen comprised CD8+ T cells from blood, sampled before the transplant. This sequence originates from a human donor who received a combined kidney and bone marrow transplant. This rearrangement joins TRBV6-6 to TRBJ2-2, with D perhaps matching TRBD2 (5 bases). DNA for the CDR3: TGTGCCAGCAGTTACTCGGGCGGAGGACCCGGGGAGCTGTTTTTT. The encoded protein is CASSYSGGGPGELFF.